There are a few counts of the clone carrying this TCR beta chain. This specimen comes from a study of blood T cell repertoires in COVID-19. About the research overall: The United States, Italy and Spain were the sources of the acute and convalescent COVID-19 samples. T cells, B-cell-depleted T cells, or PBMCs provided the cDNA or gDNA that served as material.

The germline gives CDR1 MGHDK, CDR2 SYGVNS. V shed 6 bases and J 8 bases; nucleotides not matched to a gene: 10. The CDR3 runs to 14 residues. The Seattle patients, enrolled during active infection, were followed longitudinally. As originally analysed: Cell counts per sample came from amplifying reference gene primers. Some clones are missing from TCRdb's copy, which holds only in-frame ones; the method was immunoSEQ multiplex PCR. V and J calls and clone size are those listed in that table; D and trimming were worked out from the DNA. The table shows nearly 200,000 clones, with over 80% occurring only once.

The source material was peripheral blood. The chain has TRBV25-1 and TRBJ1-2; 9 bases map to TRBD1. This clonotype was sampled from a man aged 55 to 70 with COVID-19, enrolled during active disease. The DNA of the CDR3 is TGTGCCAGCAGCCGTATTGACAGGGGGACGGGCTACACCTTC. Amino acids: CASSRIDRGTGYTF.